The 9 T cell receptor beta chains below all came from one sample that was sequenced in a study of blood T cells in healthy people across ages. Sample-barcoded 5' priming and a J-beta primer mix drove a second PCR of about 6 to 12 cycles. TCRdb reprocessed the 5' RACE reads via MiXCR and lists one record per CDR3 protein. The sample records 870,000 or so distinct CDR3 sequences, more than 25% being singletons. Material: blood. The receptors shown here come from an elderly woman in good health.

This clonotype occurred many times. This sequence joins TRBV24-1 and TRBJ2-3; D gene unclear. The CDR3 length is 13 residues. The germline CDR1 and CDR2 sequences are KGHDR and SFDVKD. Trimming took off 9 bases at V and 2 bases at J, with 11 bases between the two ends. The CDR3 sequence: CATEETITDTQYF. The CDR3 bases are TGTGCCACCGAAGAGACGATCACAGATACGCAGTATTTT.

The genes are TRBV6-2 or TRBV6-3 and TRBJ1-1; 7 positions match TRBD1. The germline V gene encodes CDR1 MNHEY and CDR2 SVGEGT. J gave up 0 bases and V 0 bases, and 4 bases lay outside the gene matches. The CDR3 is made up of 16 amino acids. The CDR3: CASSYSTGYLNTEAFF. The CDR3 DNA sequence: TGTGCCAGCAGTTACTCGACAGGGTATCTGAACACTGAAGCTTTCTTT.

There are many counts of this clonotype. This chain uses TRBV24-1 with TRBJ2-1; D might be TRBD1 (6 bases). CDR1 and CDR2 from the germline V gene are KGHDR and SFDVKD. The CDR3 is made up of 16 amino acids. V was cut by 2 bases and J by 10 bases, with 20 bases left in between. CDR3 bases: TGTGCCACCAGTGATTGGGCAATCTCAGGGGCCGACGAGCAGTTCTTC. Translation: CATSDWAISGADEQFF.

This clonotype was found a few times. This may stem from a read error, because a much larger clone lies one nucleotide away. The V gene is TRBV10-3, the J gene TRBJ2-7; no firm D call. The J call may be wrong; the DNA end is better matched by TRBJ2-5. The CDR3 totals 12 residues. Per germline, CDR1 ENHRY and CDR2 SYGVKD. CDR3 region: CAISAPRETQYF. The CDR3 nucleotides are TGTGCCATCAGTGCGCCACGAGAGACCCAGTACTTC.

This clonotype has more than one count but fewer than ten. It may be a read error: a sequence one base away is much more abundant. J is TRBJ2-1 and V is TRBV6-6, with 16 bases lining up with TRBD2. The CDR3 is made up of 16 amino acids. The V segment lost 6 bases and the J segment 3 bases; nucleotides outside the gene matches: 2. Looked up from germline, CDR1 is MNHNY and CDR2 is SVGAGI (reference sequence). The CDR3 region has the DNA TGTGCCAGCAGCGGGACTAGCGGGGGGGGCTACAATGAGCAGTTCTTC. Protein sequence: CASSGTSGGGYNEQFF.

This clonotype was counted between two and nine times. The junction does not match germline at one end; this may be a read error. The J gene is TRBJ2-3, the V gene TRBV7-9, with 9 bases identical to TRBD1. Germline V lookup: CDR1 SEHNR, CDR2 FQNEAQ (reference sequence). The CDR3 runs to 14 residues. The CDR3 DNA reads TGTGCCGGCAGCTCGACAGGGGGTGGGGATACGCAGTATTTT. It encodes CAGSSTGGGDTQYF. The whole variable domain, filled in from reference TRBV7-9 and TRBJ2-3, reads DTGVSQNPRHKITKRGQNVTFRCDPISEHNRLYWYRQTLGQGPEFLTYFQNEAQLEKSRLLSDRFSAERPKGSFSTLEIQRTEQGDSAMYLCAGSSTGGGDTQYFGPGTRLTVL.

The chain has TRBV21-1 and TRBJ1-5; the table gives TRBD1 as D, unverified against the DNA. TRBV21-1 is termed a pseudogene. The CDR3 is made up of 17 amino acids. The CDR3 spells CASSKEGNRRVEQPQHF. DNA for the CDR3: TGTGCCAGCAGCAAAGAAGGTAACAGGCGGGTGGAACAGCCCCAGCATTTT.

This clonotype was detected ten times or more. The V and J genes are TRBV6-5 and TRBJ2-7; D unclear. Between the trimmed V and J ends, which lost 5 bases and 1 base, there was a span of 15 bases. The germline gives CDR1 MNHEY, CDR2 SVGAGI. The CDR3 extends over 15 amino acids. In nucleotides, the CDR3 is TGTGCCAGCAGTCTGTCCCTCGTCTCTTCCTACGAGCAGTACTTC. This sequence encodes CASSLSLVSSYEQYF.

CDR3 region: CASRNSRTFSYNEQFF. CDR3 sequence (DNA): TGTGCCAGCAGGAATAGCCGGACATTCTCCTACAATGAGCAGTTCTTC. This chain joins TRBV12-3 or TRBV12-4 and TRBJ2-1, with D maybe TRBD1 (5 bases). V was clipped by 6 bases and J by 0 bases, with 15 bases between them. The CDR3 spans 16 residues.